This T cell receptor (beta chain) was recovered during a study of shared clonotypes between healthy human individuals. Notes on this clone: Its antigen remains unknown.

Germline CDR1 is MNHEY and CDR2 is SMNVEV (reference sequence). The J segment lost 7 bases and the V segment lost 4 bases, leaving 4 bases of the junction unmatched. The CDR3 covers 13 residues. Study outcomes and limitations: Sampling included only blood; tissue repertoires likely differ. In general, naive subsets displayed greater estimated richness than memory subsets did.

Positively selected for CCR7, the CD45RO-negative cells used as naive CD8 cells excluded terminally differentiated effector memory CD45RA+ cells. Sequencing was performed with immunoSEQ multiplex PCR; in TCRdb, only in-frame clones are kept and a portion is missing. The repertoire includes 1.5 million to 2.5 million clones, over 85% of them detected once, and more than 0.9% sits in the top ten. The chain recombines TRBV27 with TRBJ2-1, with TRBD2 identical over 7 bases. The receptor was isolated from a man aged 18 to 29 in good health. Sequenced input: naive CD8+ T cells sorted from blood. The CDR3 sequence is CASSWTRGNEQFF. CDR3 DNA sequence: TGTGCCAGCAGTTGGACTAGAGGAAATGAGCAGTTCTTC.